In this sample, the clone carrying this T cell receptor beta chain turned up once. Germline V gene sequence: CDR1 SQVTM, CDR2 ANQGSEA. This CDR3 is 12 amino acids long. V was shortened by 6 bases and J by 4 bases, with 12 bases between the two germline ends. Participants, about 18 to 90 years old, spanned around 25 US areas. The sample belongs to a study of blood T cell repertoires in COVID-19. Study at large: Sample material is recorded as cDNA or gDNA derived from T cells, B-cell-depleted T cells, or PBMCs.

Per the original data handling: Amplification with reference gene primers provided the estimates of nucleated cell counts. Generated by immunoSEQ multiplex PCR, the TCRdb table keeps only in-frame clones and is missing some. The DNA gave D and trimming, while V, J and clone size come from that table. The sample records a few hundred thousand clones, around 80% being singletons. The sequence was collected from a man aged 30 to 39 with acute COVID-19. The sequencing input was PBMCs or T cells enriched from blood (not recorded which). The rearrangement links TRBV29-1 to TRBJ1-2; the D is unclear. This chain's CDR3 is CSVNSGTYGYTF. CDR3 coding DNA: TGCAGCGTCAACTCAGGTACCTATGGCTACACCTTC.